This TCR beta chain was found in a study of blood T cell repertoires in COVID-19. The wider study: Samples came from the United States, Italy and Spain, spanning acute and convalescent COVID-19.

The CDR3 has 15 residues. V was trimmed by 5 bases and J by 4 bases, leaving 15 bases between them. CDR1 and CDR2 (germline): MDHEN, SYDVKM. Using immunoSEQ multiplex PCR, the repertoire was profiled, and TCRdb retains in-frame clones only, with some absent. The table includes 260,000 or so clones, 75% to 90% detected once. Sequencing was carried out using PBMCs or T cells enriched from blood (not recorded which). This sequence originates from a woman aged 45-65 years who had recovered from COVID-19. The chain is built from TRBV28 and TRBJ2-1; D is perhaps TRBD2 (5 bases). The CDR3 loop reads CASSGRGSPYNEQFF. In DNA form, the CDR3 reads TGTGCCAGCAGTGGCCGGGGTTCCCCGTACAATGAGCAGTTCTTC.